Listed below are T cell receptor beta chains from one sample, sequenced in a study of T cell repertoires in cytomegalovirus infection. Their target antigens are unknown. TCRdb reanalysed the reads using MiXCR and keeps one entry per CDR3 protein. The sample has 450,000 to 650,000 distinct CDR3 sequences, over 35% seen once. Sequenced here: cultured PBMCs, sampled from culture after CMV antigen stimulation. The receptors originated from a human donor in good health (CMV status not recorded). Some clones in this sample may be carry-over from other donors' samples. Each CDR3 is given without its conserved first and last residue. The D gene is left open where the match is weak.

j_call cdr3_length v_call d_call cdr3_aa
TRBJ1-2 14 TRBV14 TRBD1 ASSQAVHRGDYGYT
TRBJ2-1 13 TRBV18 TRBD2 ASSLASGRAHEQF
TRBJ2-5 15 TRBV7-9 - ASSLGVGVAGQETQY
TRBJ2-3 13 TRBV7-6 TRBD2 ASSPPGLAYDTQY
TRBJ2-7 13 TRBV4-2 - ASSQGGGATYEQY
TRBJ2-7 12 TRBV11-2 - ASSLTPRRYEQY
TRBJ2-5 11 TRBV7-2 - ASRGSAGETQY
TRBJ2-1 13 TRBV7-6 TRBD2 ASSLIGTSVNEQF
TRBJ2-3 14 TRBV27 TRBD2 ASSLVGGGASDTQY
TRBJ2-3 13 TRBV7-2 - ASSLVASYIDTQY
TRBJ2-3 13 TRBV6-5 - ASSYGGPSTDTQY
TRBJ2-1 14 TRBV24-1 TRBD1 ATSDRTGGSYNEQF
TRBJ1-6 14 TRBV7-2 TRBD1 ASSLNVDRGNSPLH
TRBJ1-1 14 TRBV7-8 - ASSSSWGAGGTEAF
TRBJ2-5 12 TRBV2 - AILRERQQETQY
TRBJ1-1 11 TRBV4-3 - ASSQDSGTEAF
TRBJ2-7 14 TRBV7-2 TRBD2 ASSLGLAGVTGEQY
TRBJ2-2 13 TRBV6-6 - ASARGEGYTGELF
TRBJ1-4 15 TRBV6-6 - ASSETGTPGANEKLF
TRBJ2-1 12 TRBV11-2 - ASSSRGIRVQQF
TRBJ2-5 13 TRBV7-2 - ASTEQGTYQETQY
TRBJ2-7 12 TRBV18 - ASSFQGEEDEQY
TRBJ2-2 13 TRBV11-3 - ASSYGTTNTGELF
TRBJ1-6 12 TRBV27 - ASRQISYNSPLH
TRBJ2-3 16 TRBV6-6 TRBD2 ASSYSLWREDSTDTQY
TRBJ2-7 12 TRBV6-5 TRBD1 ASGRGTGVHEQY
TRBJ1-3 14 TRBV4-3 - ASSQDGRYSGNTIY
TRBJ2-3 11 TRBV5-1 TRBD1 ASSGDRGDTQY
TRBJ2-5 11 TRBV7-9 - ASGHDWPETQY
TRBJ2-1 14 TRBV7-2 - ASSLTTSGRWGEQF
TRBJ1-5 14 TRBV7-9 TRBD1 ASSLVGQGAVQPQH
TRBJ1-6 12 TRBV6-5 - ASSRGDSMTPLH
TRBJ2-7 14 TRBV4-3 TRBD1 ASSPTGDPTRYEQY
TRBJ1-2 11 TRBV7-2 TRBD1 ASSYGTGYGYT
TRBJ2-2 14 TRBV12-5 - ASGPGPTFNTGELF
TRBJ2-2 10 TRBV9 - ASSGLEEELF
TRBJ1-6 15 TRBV7-6 - ASSLGGGQGFNSPLH
TRBJ2-7 15 TRBV5-4 - ASSPSPTGAGPYEQY
TRBJ2-5 12 TRBV6-1 - ASSENRVQETQY
TRBJ1-1 13 TRBV12-5 - ASGLVPTGTTEAF
TRBJ2-5 13 TRBV7-2 TRBD2 ASSFAGGAGETQY
TRBJ2-2 13 TRBV7-7 - ASSSRTGGTGALF
TRBJ1-2 12 TRBV20-1 - SAISPTGPRGYT
TRBJ2-1 16 TRBV7-8 TRBD2 ASSLSLRRGRSGDEQF
TRBJ2-5 10 TRBV11-2 - ASSLGPRTGY
TRBJ2-5 13 TRBV11-2 - ASSRTHGGLETQY
TRBJ1-2 14 TRBV7-2 - ASSPSRGLGSYGYT
TRBJ1-5 13 TRBV19 - ASSIQSPGNQPQH
TRBJ2-7 14 TRBV28 - ASSYGGSRGSYEQY